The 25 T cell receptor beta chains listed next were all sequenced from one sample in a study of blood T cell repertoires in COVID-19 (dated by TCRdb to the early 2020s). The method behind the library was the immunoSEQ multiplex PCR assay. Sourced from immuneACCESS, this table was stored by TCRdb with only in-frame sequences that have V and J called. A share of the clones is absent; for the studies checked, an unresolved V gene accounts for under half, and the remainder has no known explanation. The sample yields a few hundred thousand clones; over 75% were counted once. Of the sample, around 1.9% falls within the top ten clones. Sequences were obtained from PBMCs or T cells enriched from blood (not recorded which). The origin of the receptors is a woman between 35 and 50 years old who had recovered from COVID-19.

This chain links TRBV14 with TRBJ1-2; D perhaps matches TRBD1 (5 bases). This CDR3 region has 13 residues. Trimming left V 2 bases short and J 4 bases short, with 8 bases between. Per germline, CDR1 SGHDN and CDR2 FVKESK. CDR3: CASSQQGGYGYTF. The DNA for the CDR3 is TGTGCCAGCAGCCAACAGGGAGGCTATGGCTACACCTTC.

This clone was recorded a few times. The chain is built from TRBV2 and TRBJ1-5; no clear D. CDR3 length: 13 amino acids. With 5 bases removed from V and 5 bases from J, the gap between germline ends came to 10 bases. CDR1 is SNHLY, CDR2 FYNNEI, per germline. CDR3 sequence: CASSWADDQPQHF. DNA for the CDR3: TGTGCCAGCAGTTGGGCAGATGATCAGCCCCAGCATTTT. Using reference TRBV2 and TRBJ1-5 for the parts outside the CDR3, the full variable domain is EPEVTQTPSHQVTQMGQEVILRCVPISNHLYFYWYRQILGQKVEFLVSFYNNEISEKSEIFDDQFSVERPDGSNFTLKIRSTKLEDSAMYFCASSWADDQPQHFGDGTRLSIL.

This chain's CDR3 is CASSLQEGWDTEAFF. The DNA for the CDR3 is TGTGCCAGCAGCCTCCAGGAGGGTTGGGACACTGAAGCTTTCTTT. The J gene is TRBJ1-1, the V gene TRBV7-2; no clear D. The CDR3 sequence is 15 residues long. With 5 bases removed from V and 3 bases from J, the gap between germline ends came to 16 bases. Germline values: CDR1 SGHTA, CDR2 FQGNSA.

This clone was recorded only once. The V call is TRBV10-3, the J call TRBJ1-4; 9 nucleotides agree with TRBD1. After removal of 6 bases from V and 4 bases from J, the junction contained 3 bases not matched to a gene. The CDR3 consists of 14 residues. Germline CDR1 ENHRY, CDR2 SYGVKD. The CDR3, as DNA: TGTGCCATCAGCCTGACAGGGGGTAATGAAAAACTGTTTTTT. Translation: CAISLTGGNEKLFF.

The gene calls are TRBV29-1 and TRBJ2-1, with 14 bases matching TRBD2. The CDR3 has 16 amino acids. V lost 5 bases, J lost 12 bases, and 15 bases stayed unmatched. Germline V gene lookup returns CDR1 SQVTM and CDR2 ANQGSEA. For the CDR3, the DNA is TGCAGCGTTCCAGAGGGACTAGCGGGAGCCCGTCCTGGGCAGTTCTTC. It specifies CSVPEGLAGARPGQFF.

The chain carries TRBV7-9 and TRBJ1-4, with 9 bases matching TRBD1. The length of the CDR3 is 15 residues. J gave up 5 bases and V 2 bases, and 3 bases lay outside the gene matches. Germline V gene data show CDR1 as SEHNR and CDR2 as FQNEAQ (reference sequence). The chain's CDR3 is CASSLIQGANEKLFF. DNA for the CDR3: TGTGCCAGCAGCTTAATACAGGGGGCGAATGAAAAACTGTTTTTT.

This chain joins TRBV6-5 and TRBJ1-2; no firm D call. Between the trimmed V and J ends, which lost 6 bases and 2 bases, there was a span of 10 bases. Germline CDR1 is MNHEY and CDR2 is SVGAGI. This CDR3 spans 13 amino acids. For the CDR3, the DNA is TGTGCCAGCAGGGGAGAACTGAACTATGGCTACACCTTC. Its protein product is CASRGELNYGYTF.

The CDR3 DNA reads as TGCGCCAGCAGCTCCCGGGACAGGGGAAACTATGGCTACACCTTC. As protein: CASSSRDRGNYGYTF. This chain connects TRBV5-1 to TRBJ1-2, with 10 bases that match TRBD1. V shed 3 bases, J shed 2 bases, and the junction held 4 bases outside the gene matches. The CDR3 length is 15 residues. Per germline, CDR1 SGHRS and CDR2 YFSETQ.

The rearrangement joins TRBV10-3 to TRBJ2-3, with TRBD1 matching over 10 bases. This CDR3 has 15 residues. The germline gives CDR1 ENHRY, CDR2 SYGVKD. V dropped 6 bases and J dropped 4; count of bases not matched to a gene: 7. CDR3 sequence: CAISPTGGFADTQYF. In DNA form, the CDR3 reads TGTGCCATCAGCCCGACAGGGGGCTTCGCAGATACGCAGTATTTT.

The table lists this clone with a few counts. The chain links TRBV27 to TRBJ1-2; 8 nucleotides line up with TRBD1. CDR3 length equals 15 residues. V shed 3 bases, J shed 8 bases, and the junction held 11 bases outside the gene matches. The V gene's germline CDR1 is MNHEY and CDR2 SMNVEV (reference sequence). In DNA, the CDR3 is TGTGCCAGCAGTTTCAGGCAGGGGGCAATTAAAGGCTACACCTTC. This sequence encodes CASSFRQGAIKGYTF.

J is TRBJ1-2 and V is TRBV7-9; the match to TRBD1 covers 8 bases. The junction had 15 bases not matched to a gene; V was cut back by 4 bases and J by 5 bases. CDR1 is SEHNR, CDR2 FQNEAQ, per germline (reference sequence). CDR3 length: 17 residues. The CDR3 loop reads CASSSLQGDLPMYGYTF. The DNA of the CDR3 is TGTGCCAGCAGCTCTCTACAGGGGGACCTACCAATGTATGGCTACACCTTC.

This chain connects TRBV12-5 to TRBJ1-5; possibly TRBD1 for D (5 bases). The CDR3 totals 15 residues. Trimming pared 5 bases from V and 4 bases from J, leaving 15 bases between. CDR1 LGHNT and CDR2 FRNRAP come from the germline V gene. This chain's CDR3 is CASGTWGVRNQPQHF. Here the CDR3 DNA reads TGTGCTAGTGGTACATGGGGGGTGAGAAATCAGCCCCAGCATTTT.

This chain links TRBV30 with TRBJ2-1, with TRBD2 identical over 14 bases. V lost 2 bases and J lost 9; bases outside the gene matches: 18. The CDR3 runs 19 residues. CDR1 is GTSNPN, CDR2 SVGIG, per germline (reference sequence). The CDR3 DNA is TGTGCCTGGAGTCCCAGACTAGCGGGAGGGCCGTCCCCCTACTTTGAGCAGTTCTTC. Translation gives CAWSPRLAGGPSPYFEQFF.

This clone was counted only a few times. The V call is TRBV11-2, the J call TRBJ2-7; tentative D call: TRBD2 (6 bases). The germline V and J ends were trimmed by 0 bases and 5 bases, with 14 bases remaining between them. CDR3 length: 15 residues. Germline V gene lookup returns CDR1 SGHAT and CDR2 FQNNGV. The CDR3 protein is CASSLDPEGSNEQYF. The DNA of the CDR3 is TGTGCCAGCAGCTTAGATCCGGAGGGCTCAAACGAGCAGTACTTC.

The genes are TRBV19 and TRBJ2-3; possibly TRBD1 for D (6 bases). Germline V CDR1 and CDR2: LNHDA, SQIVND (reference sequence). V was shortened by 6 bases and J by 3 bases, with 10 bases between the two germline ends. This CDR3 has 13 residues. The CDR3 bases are TGTGCCAGTAGAAGGGGGATGACAGATACGCAGTATTTT. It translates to CASRRGMTDTQYF.

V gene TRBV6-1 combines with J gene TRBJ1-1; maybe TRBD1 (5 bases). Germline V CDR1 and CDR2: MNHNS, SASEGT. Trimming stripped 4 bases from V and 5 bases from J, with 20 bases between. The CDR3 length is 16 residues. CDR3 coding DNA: TGTGCCAGCAGTGGTGAACCCGGACGGGGGACGACTGAAGCTTTCTTT. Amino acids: CASSGEPGRGTTEAFF.

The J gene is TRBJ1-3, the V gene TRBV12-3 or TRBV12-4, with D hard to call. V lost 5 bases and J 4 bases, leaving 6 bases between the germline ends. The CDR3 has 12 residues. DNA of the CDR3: TGTGCCAGCAGTCCCGGGGGAAACACCATATATTTT. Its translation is CASSPGGNTIYF.

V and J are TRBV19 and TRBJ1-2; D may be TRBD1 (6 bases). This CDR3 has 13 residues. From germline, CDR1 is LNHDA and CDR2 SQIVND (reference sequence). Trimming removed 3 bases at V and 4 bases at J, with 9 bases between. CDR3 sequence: CASSMTQGYGYTF. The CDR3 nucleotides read TGTGCCAGTAGTATGACACAGGGCTATGGCTACACCTTC.

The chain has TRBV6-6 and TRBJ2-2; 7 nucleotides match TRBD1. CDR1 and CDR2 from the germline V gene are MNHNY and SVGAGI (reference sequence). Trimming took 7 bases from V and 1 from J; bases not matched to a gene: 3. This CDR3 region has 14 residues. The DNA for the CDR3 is TGTGCCAGCATTAACAGGGGGAACACCGGGGAGCTGTTTTTT. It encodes CASINRGNTGELFF.

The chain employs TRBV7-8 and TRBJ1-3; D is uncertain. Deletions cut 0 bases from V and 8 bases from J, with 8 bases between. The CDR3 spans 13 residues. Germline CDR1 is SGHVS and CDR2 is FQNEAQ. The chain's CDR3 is CASSLAFLDTIYF. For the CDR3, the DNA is TGTGCCAGCAGCTTAGCGTTTCTCGACACCATATATTTT.

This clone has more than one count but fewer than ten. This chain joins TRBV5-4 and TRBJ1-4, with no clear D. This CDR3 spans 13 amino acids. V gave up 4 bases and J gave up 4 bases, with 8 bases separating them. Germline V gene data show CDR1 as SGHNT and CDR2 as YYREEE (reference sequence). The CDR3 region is CASSPAGNEKLFF. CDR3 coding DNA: TGTGCCAGCAGCCCCGCGGGTAATGAAAAACTGTTTTTT.

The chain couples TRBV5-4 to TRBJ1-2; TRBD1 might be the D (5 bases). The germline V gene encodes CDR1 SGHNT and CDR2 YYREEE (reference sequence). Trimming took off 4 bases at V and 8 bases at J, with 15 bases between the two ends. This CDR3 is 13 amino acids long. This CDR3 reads CASSQLQGRGYTF. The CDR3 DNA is TGTGCCAGCAGCCAGCTCCAGGGTCGGGGCTACACCTTC.

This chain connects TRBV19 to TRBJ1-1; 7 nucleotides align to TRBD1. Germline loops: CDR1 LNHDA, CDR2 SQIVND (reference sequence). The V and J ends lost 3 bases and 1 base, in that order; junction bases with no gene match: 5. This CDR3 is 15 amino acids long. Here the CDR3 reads CASSIQGGWNTEAFF. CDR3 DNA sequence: TGTGCCAGTAGTATCCAGGGGGGTTGGAACACTGAAGCTTTCTTT.

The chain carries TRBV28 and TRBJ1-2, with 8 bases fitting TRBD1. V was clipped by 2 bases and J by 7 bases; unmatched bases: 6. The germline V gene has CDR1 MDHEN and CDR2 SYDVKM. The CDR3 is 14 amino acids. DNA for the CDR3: TGTGCCAGCAGTTTAGGGGACAGGAGAATTGGCTACACCTTC. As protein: CASSLGDRRIGYTF.

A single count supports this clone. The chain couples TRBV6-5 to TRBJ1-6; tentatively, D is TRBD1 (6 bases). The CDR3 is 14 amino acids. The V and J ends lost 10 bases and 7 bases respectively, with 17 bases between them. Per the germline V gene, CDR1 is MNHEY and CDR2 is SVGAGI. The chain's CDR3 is CATRTDGLNSPLHF. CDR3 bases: TGTGCCACGAGGACAGACGGTTTGAATTCACCCCTCCACTTT.